One TCR beta chain is described in this entry. Its antigen is not identified. The CDR3 has 11 residues. CDR1 and CDR2 (germline): SEHNR, FQNEAQ (reference sequence). V lost 5 bases to trimming and J lost 10 bases, with 9 bases between them. Primers for the PCR totalled 60 Vbeta and 13 Jbeta. Original handling: Around 12 million of tens of millions of unique TCR beta chains were shared, per a later count. The method was immunoSEQ multiplex PCR; TCRdb's version includes in-frame clones alone and lacks a portion of them. The V and J calls and clone size are taken from that table; D and trimming were inferred from the DNA. Of some 130,000 clones in the sample, 77% are singletons; the top ten hold approximately 2%. The data belong to a study of cytomegalovirus exposure and HLA in healthy donors. General study points: Upon later analysis, HLA-associated TCR beta chains proved more clonally expanded than other, equally common chains.

The sequenced material came from PBMCs. The genes are TRBV7-9 and TRBJ2-1; D unclear. This receptor was obtained from a man aged 25-45 years in good health and CMV-seronegative. In DNA, the CDR3 is TGTGCCAGCAGCCCACAAGTCGAGCAGTTCTTC. This sequence encodes CASSPQVEQFF.